The rows below give T cell receptor beta chains drawn from one sample of a study of blood T cell repertoires in COVID-19. Clones were read by immunoSEQ multiplex PCR, and TCRdb kept only the in-frame ones, dropping some. The sample carries roughly 86,000 clones, 91% recorded once. The sample taken for sequencing was peripheral blood. All receptors come from a woman aged 45-65 years in a cohort sampled during active COVID-19. CDR3s include the opening cysteine and the closing phenylalanine or tryptophan.

V gene	J gene	CDR3 protein
TRBV24-1	TRBJ2-4	CATSDPRGLAKNIQYF
TRBV7-9	TRBJ2-5	CASLGQGETQYF
TRBV9	TRBJ1-3	CASQGQRSSGNTIYF
TRBV9	TRBJ1-2	CASSSPHGYTF
TRBV27	TRBJ2-1	CASDPMAGGNEQFF
TRBV9	TRBJ1-2	CASSVGSGGDGYTF
TRBV7-9	TRBJ2-3	CASSSNSGGSTDTQYF
TRBV5-1	TRBJ2-2	CASSPPQGDTGELFF
TRBV5-4	TRBJ1-1	CASSWGTDEAFF
TRBV27	TRBJ2-7	CASRGTGGSYEQYF
TRBV27	TRBJ2-1	CASHPGLAGGSEQFF
TRBV5-1	TRBJ2-7	CASSRDAYEQYF
TRBV3-1/TRBV3-2	TRBJ1-3	CASSSPGTGVGNTIYF
TRBV18	TRBJ2-7	CASSYRGDPEQYF
TRBV2	TRBJ2-2	CASSNSRDSHTGELFF
TRBV3-1/TRBV3-2	TRBJ1-1	CASSQEGAGTEAFF
TRBV6-5	TRBJ2-7	CASMILGGTHGEQYF
TRBV4-1	TRBJ2-1	CASGEGNEQFF
TRBV30	TRBJ2-5	CAWQRGFQETQYF
TRBV11-2	TRBJ2-7	CASSPGLAGVGEQYF
TRBV5-1	TRBJ2-3	CASSLVPAGQGADTQYF
TRBV5-1	TRBJ1-6	CASSLAGTGSPLHF
TRBV3-1/TRBV3-2	TRBJ2-1	CASSPNTYAGVYNEQFF
TRBV24-1	TRBJ2-7	CATSKASGEQYF
TRBV7-8	TRBJ1-4	CASSLGGGIEKLFF
TRBV9	TRBJ2-7	CASSAGQVGQQYF
TRBV28	TRBJ2-7	CASSLRTGVFHEQYF
TRBV1	TRBJ2-3	CTSSRISDGTSGKWDTQYF
TRBV5-1	TRBJ2-5	CASSKRVLETQYF
TRBV6-1	TRBJ2-3	CASSEQDYSDTQYF
TRBV3-1/TRBV3-2	TRBJ2-5	CASSHSQETQYF
TRBV19	TRBJ1-1	CASSTLQYTEAFF
TRBV7-9	TRBJ1-2	CASSPVVGGDLDGYTF
TRBV4-1	TRBJ2-7	CASSQGGKRGYEQYF
TRBV12-5	TRBJ1-5	CASGLFASNQPQHF
TRBV9	TRBJ2-1	CASSVSQGQDEQFF
TRBV4-1	TRBJ2-5	CASSQDLEASGAKGETQYF
TRBV7-9	TRBJ1-2	CASSLGAQGGGYTF
TRBV4-1	TRBJ2-7	CASSQRGQAPYEQYF
TRBV5-4	TRBJ2-3	CASSLAGSTGSQYF
TRBV6-5	TRBJ1-3	CAGQKGTGGVNTIYF
TRBV5-6	TRBJ1-5	CASSLVGANQPQHF
TRBV5-1	TRBJ2-7	CASSLAGYGEQYF
TRBV5-8	TRBJ1-5	CASSLPRGLLHPQHF